These T cell receptor beta chains were read from a single sample in a study of T cell repertoires in cytomegalovirus infection. These TCRs are of unknown antigen specificity. MiXCR was run by TCRdb on the reads, yielding one entry per CDR3 protein. This sample carries just under 500,000 distinct CDR3 sequences, 33% of them seen once, and the ten largest clones take roughly a sixth. The material was cultured PBMCs, obtained from culture after CMV antigen stimulation. These receptors were collected from a human donor in good health (CMV status not recorded). Some clones in this sample may be carry-over from other donors' samples. CDR3s include the opening cysteine and the closing phenylalanine or tryptophan. A D gene is named only where the DNA matches it firmly. Only some rows state a clone size, as once, few, many or a class for expanded clones.

J,V,size,D,DNA,CDR3
TRBJ2-1,TRBV6-6,few,.,TGTGCCAGCATCATGCAGGGACCGATGTCCGATGAGCAGTTCTTC,CASIMQGPMSDEQFF
TRBJ2-2,TRBV11-2,few,.,TGTGCCAGCAGCCCCTTCCGGGACACGGCCTTGGCCGGGGAGCTGTTTTTT,CASSPFRDTALAGELFF
TRBJ1-2,TRBV4-1,few,.,TGCGCCAGCAGCCAGTACTTTACAGGGTTTGGCTACACCTTC,CASSQYFTGFGYTF
TRBJ2-7,TRBV5-4,.,.,TGTGCCAGCAGCTTGTCTTGGGCGGGCTCCTACGAGCAGTACTTC,CASSLSWAGSYEQYF
TRBJ2-1,TRBV7-2,.,TRBD1,TGTGCCAGCAGCCCTGGGACAGGGGGCCCCTACAATGAGCAGTTCTTC,CASSPGTGGPYNEQFF
TRBJ2-3,TRBV4-1,.,TRBD2,TGCGCCAGCAGCCCCGGGACTAGCGACACAGATACGCAGTATTTT,CASSPGTSDTDTQYF
TRBJ2-5,TRBV6-6,few,.,TGTGCCAGCAGTTACACGGTGACAGCACAAGAGACCCAGTACTTC,CASSYTVTAQETQYF
TRBJ2-3,TRBV4-1,.,TRBD2,TGCGCCAGCAGCGTTCGACTAGCGGGATTTACAGATACGCAGTATTTT,CASSVRLAGFTDTQYF
TRBJ2-3,TRBV7-2,few,.,TGTGCCAGCAGCTTAGTAGGCGGCGGGAGCACAGATACGCAGTATTTT,CASSLVGGGSTDTQYF
TRBJ1-5,TRBV28,.,TRBD1,TGTGCCAGCAGTTCCGGGACAGGGCAGTATAGCAATCAGCCCCAGCATTTT,CASSSGTGQYSNQPQHF
TRBJ2-5,TRBV6-6,few,.,TGTGCCAGCAGTGATCTTGGGTACCAGGAGACCCAGTACTTC,CASSDLGYQETQYF
TRBJ1-2,TRBV6-6,.,.,TGTGCCAGCAGTTACTCGAGGGCAGCGAACTATGGCTACACCTTC,CASSYSRAANYGYTF
TRBJ1-1,TRBV7-8,few,TRBD1,TGTGCCAGCAATCGATACCGGGACAGAGATGAAGCTTTCTTT,CASNRYRDRDEAFF
TRBJ1-1,TRBV7-8,few,.,TGTGCCAGCAGCTCCTCCGGTGGTCGAGGGATCTCTGAAGCTTTCTTT,CASSSSGGRGISEAFF
TRBJ2-1,TRBV7-8,few,TRBD2,TGTGCCAGCAGCTTAGAGGGTGCTAGCGGGATACAAAATGAGCAGTTCTTC,CASSLEGASGIQNEQFF
TRBJ1-1,TRBV19,.,.,TGTGCCAGTCTCCCCCGGGGCAGGGCGGGCACTGAAGCTTTCTTT,CASLPRGRAGTEAFF
TRBJ2-6,TRBV19,.,.,TGTGCCAGTAGTACAGGGCCTGCTCTGGCCAACGTCCTGACTTTC,CASSTGPALANVLTF
TRBJ1-6,TRBV6-2/TRBV6-3,many,.,TGTGCCAGCAAAGAGGGAGGGAGACCCCTCCACTTT,CASKEGGRPLHF
TRBJ1-5,TRBV7-2,many,.,TGTGCCAGCACCCCAGTCGGCGGAACGGATAGCAATCAGCCCCAGCATTTT,CASTPVGGTDSNQPQHF
TRBJ1-3,TRBV7-9,few,.,TGTGCCAGCAGCCCTCCTTCCAGGGCAGGAAACACCATATATTTT,CASSPPSRAGNTIYF
TRBJ1-2,TRBV12-3/TRBV12-4,few,.,TGTGCCAGCAGTTTATTAGGCGCGGGAGGCTACACCTTC,CASSLLGAGGYTF
TRBJ2-7,TRBV6-9,.,TRBD1,TGTGCCAGCAGTTTTGGCGGGACAGGGGTCCACGAGCAGTACTTC,CASSFGGTGVHEQYF
TRBJ2-7,TRBV5-6,.,.,TGTGCCAGCACACGCAGCTCCTACGAGCAGTACTTC,CASTRSSYEQYF
TRBJ2-5,TRBV20-1,few,TRBD1,TGCAGTGCGACAACAGGGGGCCAAGAGACCCAGTACTTC,CSATTGGQETQYF
TRBJ1-1,TRBV12-3/TRBV12-4,.,.,TGTGCCGTCACCGGGACAAGGGCTTTCTTT,CAVTGTRAFF
TRBJ1-1,TRBV7-8,few,.,TGTGCCAGCAGCTCCTTCTCGTCGGGGAACACTGAAGCTTTCTTT,CASSSFSSGNTEAFF
TRBJ2-1,TRBV6-6,.,TRBD2,TGTGCCAGCAGTCATGCCCGACTAGCGGGCGACAATGAGCAGTTCTTC,CASSHARLAGDNEQFF
TRBJ1-2,TRBV5-1,.,.,TGCGCCAGCAGCTTTGGCAACTTCTATGGCTACACCTTC,CASSFGNFYGYTF
TRBJ2-5,TRBV7-2,many,.,TGTGCCAGCAGCCTCGGCTGGAGCGAGACCCAGTACTTC,CASSLGWSETQYF
TRBJ1-6,TRBV27,.,.,TGTGCCAGCAGTTTATCTTACAGGGACTCCTATAATTCACCCCTCCACTTT,CASSLSYRDSYNSPLHF
TRBJ2-3,TRBV9,once,.,TGTGCCAGCAGCGTAGCGGCTGGGGGAGATACGCAGTATTTT,CASSVAAGGDTQYF
TRBJ2-1,TRBV5-4,.,TRBD2,TGTGCCAGCAGCCCCCCGGGGTGGGAGGGCCTGGTGAACAATGAGCAGTTCTTC,CASSPPGWEGLVNNEQFF
TRBJ2-7,TRBV7-2,few,.,TGTGCCAGCAGCTTAGGTCCAGTGTTATCCTACGAGCAGTACTTC,CASSLGPVLSYEQYF
TRBJ1-1,TRBV7-2,many,TRBD1,TGTGCCAGCAGCTTAAATTGGGGCAGGGGGCGGACTGAAGCTTTCTTT,CASSLNWGRGRTEAFF
TRBJ2-1,TRBV20-1,.,.,TGCAGTGCTAGAGCTCATAGAAGACAGGCCCCGTACAATGAGCAGTTCTTC,CSARAHRRQAPYNEQFF
TRBJ2-1,TRBV7-6,few,TRBD2,TGTGCCAGCAGCTTAAGGGGACTAGCGGCTGGTAGTGGGTCCTACAATGAGCAGTTCTTC,CASSLRGLAAGSGSYNEQFF
TRBJ2-4,TRBV7-2,few,.,TGTGCCAGCAGCGCGAACGTGGCGGACGTTCAGTACTTC,CASSANVADVQYF
TRBJ1-2,TRBV7-9,few,TRBD1,TGTGCCAGCAGCTCACCCGGGACAGGGGCTGGCGCTGGCTACACCTTC,CASSSPGTGAGAGYTF
TRBJ2-3,TRBV29-1,many,.,TGCAGCGTTGCGGAGGGTACGCAGTATTTT,CSVAEGTQYF
TRBJ1-2,TRBV4-1,.,.,TGCGCCAGCAGCCAAAACCGGGCCTGGGGGCCCTATGGCTACACCTTC,CASSQNRAWGPYGYTF
TRBJ2-1,TRBV7-2,.,.,TGTGCCAGCAGCCGACTATCGGTCAATGAGCAGTTCTTC,CASSRLSVNEQFF
TRBJ2-1,TRBV7-2,few,TRBD2,TGTGCCAGCAGCTCAACGAGCGGGGCCAATGAGCAGTTCTTC,CASSSTSGANEQFF
TRBJ1-6,TRBV11-3,.,TRBD1,TGTGCCAGCAGTCCCGCCGGGACAGTTAATTCACCCCTCGACTTT,CASSPAGTVNSPLDF